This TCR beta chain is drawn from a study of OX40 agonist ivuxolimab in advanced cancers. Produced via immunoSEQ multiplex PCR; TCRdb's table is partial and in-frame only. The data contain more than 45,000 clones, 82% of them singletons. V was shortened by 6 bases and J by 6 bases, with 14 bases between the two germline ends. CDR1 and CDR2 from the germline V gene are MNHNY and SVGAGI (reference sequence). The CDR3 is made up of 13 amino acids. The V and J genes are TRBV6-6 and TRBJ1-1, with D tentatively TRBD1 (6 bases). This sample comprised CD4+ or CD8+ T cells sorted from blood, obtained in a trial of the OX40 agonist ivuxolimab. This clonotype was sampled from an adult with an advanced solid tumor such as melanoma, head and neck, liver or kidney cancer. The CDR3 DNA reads TGTGCCAGCAGACAACAGGGCCGCGCTGAAGCTTTCTTT. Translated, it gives CASRQQGRAEAFF.